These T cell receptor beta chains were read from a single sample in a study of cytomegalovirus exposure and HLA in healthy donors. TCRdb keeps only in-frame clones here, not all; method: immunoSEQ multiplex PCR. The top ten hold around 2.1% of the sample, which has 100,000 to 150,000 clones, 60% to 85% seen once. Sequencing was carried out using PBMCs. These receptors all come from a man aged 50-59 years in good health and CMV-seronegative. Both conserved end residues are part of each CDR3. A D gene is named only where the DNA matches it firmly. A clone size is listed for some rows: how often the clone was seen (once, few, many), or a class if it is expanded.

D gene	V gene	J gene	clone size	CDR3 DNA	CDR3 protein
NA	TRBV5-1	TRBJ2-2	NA	TGCGCCAGCAGCCGCTCCATCGGGGAAGCGAACACCGGGGAGCTGTTTTTT	CASSRSIGEANTGELFF
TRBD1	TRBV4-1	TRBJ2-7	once	TGCGCCAGCAGCCAAGTGGTGGGACAGCTAGACGAGCAGTACTTC	CASSQVVGQLDEQYF
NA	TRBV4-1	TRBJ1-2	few	TGCGCCAGCAGCCAGGACCGGAAGCGGACCTTC	CASSQDRKRTF
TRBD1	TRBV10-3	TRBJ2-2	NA	TGTGCCATCAGGGGGACAGCGAACACCGGGGAGCTGTTTTTT	CAIRGTANTGELFF
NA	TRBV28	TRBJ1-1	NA	TGTGCCAGCATCGCGGGGAACACTGAAGCTTTCTTT	CASIAGNTEAFF
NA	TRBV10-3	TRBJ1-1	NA	TGTGCCATCAGCAGGGCGATCCAAGTGAACACTGAAGCTTTCTTT	CAISRAIQVNTEAFF
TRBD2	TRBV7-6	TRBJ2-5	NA	TGTGCCAGCAGCGGGAGACTAGCGGGGGACCAAGAGACCCAGTACTTC	CASSGRLAGDQETQYF
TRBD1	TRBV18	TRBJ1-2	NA	TGTGCCAGCTCACTCCGGGACAGTGAGGGCTACACCTTC	CASSLRDSEGYTF
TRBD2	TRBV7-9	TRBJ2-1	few	TGTGCCAGCAGCCCTTCCATAGCGGGGAGTATTAGCTCCTACAATGAGCAGTTCTTC	CASSPSIAGSISSYNEQFF
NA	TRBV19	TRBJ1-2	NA	TGTGCCAGTAGTACCCTCAACTATGGCTACACCTTC	CASSTLNYGYTF
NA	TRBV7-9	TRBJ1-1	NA	TGTGCCAGCACCAAAACAGGTCTGAACACTGAAGCTTTCTTT	CASTKTGLNTEAFF
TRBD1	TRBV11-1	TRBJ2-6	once	TGTGCCAGCAGCCCGGGACAGCCGGTTCTGACTTTC	CASSPGQPVLTF
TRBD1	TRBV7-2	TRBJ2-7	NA	TGTGCCAGCAGCTTATCTCCCGTGACAGGGCCCCTCCTCTACGAGCAGTACTTC	CASSLSPVTGPLLYEQYF
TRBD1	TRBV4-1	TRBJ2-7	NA	TGCGCCAGCAGCCAAGGACAGGGGCATTCGAGGGACGAGCAGTACTTC	CASSQGQGHSRDEQYF
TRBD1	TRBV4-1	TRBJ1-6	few	TGCGCCAGCAGCCCAGGGGGTGGGCGAGGAAATTCACCCCTCCACTTT	CASSPGGGRGNSPLHF
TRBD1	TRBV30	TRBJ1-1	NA	TGTGCCTGGAGTGAGGACAGGGGAGGCTCTGAAGCTTTCTTT	CAWSEDRGGSEAFF
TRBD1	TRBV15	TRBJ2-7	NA	TGTGCCACCAGCAGAATTTCCACAGGGGGCTACGAGCAGTACTTC	CATSRISTGGYEQYF
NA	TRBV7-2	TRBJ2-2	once	TGTGCCAGCAGCTTTGGTGGGGGCCAAAACACCGGGGAGCTGTTTTTT	CASSFGGGQNTGELFF
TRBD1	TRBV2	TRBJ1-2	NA	TGTGCCAGCAGTGGGGGCAGGGGGCAAAACTATGGCTACACCTTC	CASSGGRGQNYGYTF
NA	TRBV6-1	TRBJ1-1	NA	TGTGCCAGCAGGGGATTAGGACAGTACACTGAAGCTTTCTTT	CASRGLGQYTEAFF
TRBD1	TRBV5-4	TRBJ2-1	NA	TGTGCCAGCACCAAGGGACAGGAAAACAATGAGCAGTTCTTC	CASTKGQENNEQFF
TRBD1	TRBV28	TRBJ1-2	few	TGTGCCAGCAGGTACGGGACAGGGGATGGCTACACCTTC	CASRYGTGDGYTF
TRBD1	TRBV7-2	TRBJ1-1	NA	TGTGCCAGCAGCTCGGACAGGACTGAAGCTTTCTTT	CASSSDRTEAFF
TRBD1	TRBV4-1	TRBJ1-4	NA	TGCGCCAGCAGCTGGGGACAGGGGTATGAAAAACTGTTTTTT	CASSWGQGYEKLFF